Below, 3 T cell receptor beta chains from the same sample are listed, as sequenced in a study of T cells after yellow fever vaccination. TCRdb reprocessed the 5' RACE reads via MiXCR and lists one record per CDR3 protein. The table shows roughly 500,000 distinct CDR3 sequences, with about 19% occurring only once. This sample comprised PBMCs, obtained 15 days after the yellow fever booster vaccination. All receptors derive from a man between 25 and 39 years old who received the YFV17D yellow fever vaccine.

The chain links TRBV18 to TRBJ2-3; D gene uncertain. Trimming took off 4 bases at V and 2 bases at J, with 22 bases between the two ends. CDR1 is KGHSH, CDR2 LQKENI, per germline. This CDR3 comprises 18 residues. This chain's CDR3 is CASSQDSPLASYTDTQYF. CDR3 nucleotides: TGTGCCAGCTCACAAGACTCTCCTCTTGCGTCGTACACAGATACGCAGTATTTT.

The CDR3 spells CASSRSEDEKLFF. CDR3 DNA sequence: TGTGCCAGCTCACGATCGGAGGATGAAAAACTGTTTTTT. The chain joins TRBV18 to TRBJ1-4; the D is unclear. V lost 4 bases and J 6 bases, leaving 9 bases between the germline ends. The CDR3 length is 13 residues. From germline, CDR1 is KGHSH and CDR2 LQKENI.

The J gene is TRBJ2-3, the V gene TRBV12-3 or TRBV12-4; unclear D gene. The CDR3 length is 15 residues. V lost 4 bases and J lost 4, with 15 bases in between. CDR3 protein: CASSWQPAISDTQYF. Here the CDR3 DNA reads TGTGCCAGCAGTTGGCAGCCCGCTATATCAGATACGCAGTATTTT.